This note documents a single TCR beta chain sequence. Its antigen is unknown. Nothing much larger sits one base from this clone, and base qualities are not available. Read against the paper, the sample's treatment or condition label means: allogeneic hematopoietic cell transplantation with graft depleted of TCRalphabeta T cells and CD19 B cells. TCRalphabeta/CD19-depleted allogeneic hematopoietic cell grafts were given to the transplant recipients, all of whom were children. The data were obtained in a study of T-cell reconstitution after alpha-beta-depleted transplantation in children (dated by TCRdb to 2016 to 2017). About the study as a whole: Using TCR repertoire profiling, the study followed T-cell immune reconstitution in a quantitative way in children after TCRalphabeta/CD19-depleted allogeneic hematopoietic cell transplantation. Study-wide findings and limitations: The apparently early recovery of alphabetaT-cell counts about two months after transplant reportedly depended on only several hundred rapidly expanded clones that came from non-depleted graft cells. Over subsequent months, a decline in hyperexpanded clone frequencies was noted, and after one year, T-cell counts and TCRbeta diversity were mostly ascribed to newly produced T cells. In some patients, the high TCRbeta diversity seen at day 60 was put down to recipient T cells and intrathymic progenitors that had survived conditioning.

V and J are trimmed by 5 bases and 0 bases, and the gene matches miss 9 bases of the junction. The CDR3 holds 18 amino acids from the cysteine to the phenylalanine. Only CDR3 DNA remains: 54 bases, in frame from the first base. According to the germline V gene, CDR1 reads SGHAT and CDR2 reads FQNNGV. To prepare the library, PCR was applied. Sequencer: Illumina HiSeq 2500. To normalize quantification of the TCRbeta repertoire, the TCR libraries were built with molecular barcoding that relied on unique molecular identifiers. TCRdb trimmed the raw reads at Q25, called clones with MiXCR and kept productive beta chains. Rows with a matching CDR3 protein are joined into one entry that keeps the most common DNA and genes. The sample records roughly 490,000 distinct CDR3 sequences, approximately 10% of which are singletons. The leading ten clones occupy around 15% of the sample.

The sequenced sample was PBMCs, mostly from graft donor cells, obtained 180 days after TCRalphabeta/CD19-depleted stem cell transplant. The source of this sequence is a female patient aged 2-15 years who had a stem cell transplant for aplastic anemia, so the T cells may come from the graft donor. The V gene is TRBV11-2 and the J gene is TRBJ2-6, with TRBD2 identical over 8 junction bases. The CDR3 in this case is CASSLHDSGNSGANVLTF. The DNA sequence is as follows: TGTGCCAGCAGCCTCCACGATAGCGGGAACTCTGGGGCCAACGTCCTGACTTTC. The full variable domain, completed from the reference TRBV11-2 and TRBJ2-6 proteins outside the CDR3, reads EAGVAQSPRYKIIEKRQSVAFWCNPISGHATLYWYQQILGQGPKLLIQFQNNGVVDDSQLPKDRFSAERLKGVDSTLKIQPAKLEDSAVYLCASSLHDSGNSGANVLTFGAGSRLTVL.